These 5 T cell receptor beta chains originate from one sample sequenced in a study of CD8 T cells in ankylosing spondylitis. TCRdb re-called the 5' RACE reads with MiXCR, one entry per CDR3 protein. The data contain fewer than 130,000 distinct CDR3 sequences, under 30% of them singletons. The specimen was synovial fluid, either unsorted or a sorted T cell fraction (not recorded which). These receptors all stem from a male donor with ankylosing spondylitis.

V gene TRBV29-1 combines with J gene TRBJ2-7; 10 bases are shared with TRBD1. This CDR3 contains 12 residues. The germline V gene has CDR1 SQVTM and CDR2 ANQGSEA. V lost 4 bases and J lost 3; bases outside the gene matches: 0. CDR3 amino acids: CSVGTGGYEQYF. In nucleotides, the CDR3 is TGCAGCGTTGGGACAGGGGGCTACGAGCAGTACTTC.

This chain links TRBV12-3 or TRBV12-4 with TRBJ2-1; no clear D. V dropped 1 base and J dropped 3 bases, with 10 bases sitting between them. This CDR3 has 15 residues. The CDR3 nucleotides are TGTGCCAGCAGTTTAGAGGTGGCCTACTACAATGAGCAGTTCTTC. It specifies CASSLEVAYYNEQFF.

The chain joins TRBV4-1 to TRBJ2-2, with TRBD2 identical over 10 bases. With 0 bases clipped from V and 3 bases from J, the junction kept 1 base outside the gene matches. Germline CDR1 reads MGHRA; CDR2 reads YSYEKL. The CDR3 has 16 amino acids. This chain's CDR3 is CASSQEGLAYTGELFF. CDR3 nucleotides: TGCGCCAGCAGCCAAGAGGGACTAGCGTACACCGGGGAGCTGTTTTTT.

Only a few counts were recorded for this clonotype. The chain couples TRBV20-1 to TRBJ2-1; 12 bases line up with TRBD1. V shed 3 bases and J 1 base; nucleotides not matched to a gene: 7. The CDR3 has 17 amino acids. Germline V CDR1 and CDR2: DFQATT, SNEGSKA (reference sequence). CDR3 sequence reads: CSASSPGQGASYNEQFF. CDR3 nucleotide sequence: TGCAGTGCTAGTTCCCCGGGACAGGGGGCGTCCTACAATGAGCAGTTCTTC.

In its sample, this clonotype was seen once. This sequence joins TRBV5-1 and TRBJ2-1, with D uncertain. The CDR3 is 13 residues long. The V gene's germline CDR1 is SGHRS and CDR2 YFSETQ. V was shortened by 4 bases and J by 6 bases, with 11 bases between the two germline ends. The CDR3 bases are TGCGCCAGCAGCGCGTCTTTAGGCAATGAGCAGTTCTTC. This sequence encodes CASSASLGNEQFF.